This entry describes one T cell receptor beta chain. Its antigen is still unknown. This record comes from a study of OX40 agonist ivuxolimab in advanced cancers. Study background: Every patient in dose escalation had hepatocellular carcinoma, melanoma, renal cell or head and neck cancer.

Study-wide findings and caveats: Within 6 weeks, CD4+ and CD8+ blood T cells expanded clonally at 0.1 to 3.0 mg/kg. In the 0.1-3.0 mg/kg groups, partial responders showed among the lowest expansion. Low levels of normalized T-cell clonal expansion also appeared in some nonresponders.

This table comes from immunoSEQ multiplex PCR, and its TCRdb copy is limited to in-frame clones, with some not included. The table lists over 9,000 clones, over 75% of them singletons. CDR1 GTSNPN and CDR2 SVGIG come from the germline V gene (reference sequence). V lost 2 bases to trimming and J lost 7 bases; unmatched junction nucleotides: 4. The CDR3 totals 13 residues. The clonotype comes from an adult with an advanced solid tumor such as melanoma, head and neck, liver or kidney cancer. V is TRBV30 and J is TRBJ2-2; 7 bases align to TRBD2. The specimen was CD4+ or CD8+ T cells sorted from blood, collected in a trial of the OX40 agonist ivuxolimab. CDR3 in amino acids: CAWSWGGGGELFF. As DNA, the CDR3 is TGTGCCTGGAGTTGGGGGGGAGGCGGGGAGCTGTTTTTT.